This T cell receptor beta chain was retrieved from a study of OX40 agonist ivuxolimab in advanced cancers. Whole-study findings and limits: Some patients who did not respond also had low normalized T-cell clonal expansion.

About this clone itself: Its antigen is currently unknown.

Assay: immunoSEQ multiplex PCR; the TCRdb copy retains only in-frame clones and omits some. The table shows some 45,000 clones, with about 90% occurring only once. Per germline, CDR1 SGHNT and CDR2 YYREEE (reference sequence). CDR3 length equals 15 residues. With V trimmed by 5 bases and J by 1 base, 4 bases remained unmatched. The sequence was obtained from an adult with an advanced solid tumor such as melanoma, head and neck, liver or kidney cancer. The input for sequencing was CD4+ or CD8+ T cells sorted from blood, taken in a trial of the OX40 agonist ivuxolimab. The V gene is TRBV5-4, the J gene TRBJ2-2; 8 bases match TRBD1. CDR3: CASRLTGGNTGELFF. DNA of the CDR3: TGTGCCAGCAGACTTACAGGGGGGAACACCGGGGAGCTGTTTTTT.